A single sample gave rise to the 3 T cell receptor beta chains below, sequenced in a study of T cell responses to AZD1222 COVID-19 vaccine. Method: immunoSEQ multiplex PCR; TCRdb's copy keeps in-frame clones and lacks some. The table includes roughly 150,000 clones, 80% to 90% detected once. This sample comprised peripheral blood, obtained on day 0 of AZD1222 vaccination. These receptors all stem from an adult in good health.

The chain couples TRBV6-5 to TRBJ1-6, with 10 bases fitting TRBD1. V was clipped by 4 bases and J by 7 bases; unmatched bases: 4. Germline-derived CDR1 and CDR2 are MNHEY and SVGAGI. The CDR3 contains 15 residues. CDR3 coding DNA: TGTGCCAGCAGTTTCGGACAGGGGGGCAATTCACCCCTCCACTTT. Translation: CASSFGQGGNSPLHF.

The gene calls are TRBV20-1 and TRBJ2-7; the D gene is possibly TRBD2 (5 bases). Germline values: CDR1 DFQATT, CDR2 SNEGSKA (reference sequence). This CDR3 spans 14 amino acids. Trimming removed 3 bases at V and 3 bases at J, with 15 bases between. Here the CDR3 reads CSASAAGPVYEQYF. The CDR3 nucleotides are TGCAGTGCTAGTGCTGCGGGTCCTGTCTACGAGCAGTACTTC.

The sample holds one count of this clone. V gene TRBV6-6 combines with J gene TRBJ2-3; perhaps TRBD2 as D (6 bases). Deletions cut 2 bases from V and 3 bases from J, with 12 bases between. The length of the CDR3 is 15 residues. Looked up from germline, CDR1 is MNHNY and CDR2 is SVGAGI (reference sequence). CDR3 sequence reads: CASSYIAEATDTQYF. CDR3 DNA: TGTGCCAGCAGTTACATAGCGGAGGCGACAGATACGCAGTATTTT.